This T cell receptor (beta chain) emerged from a study of tumor-infiltrating lymphocytes in primary liver carcinoma. With 7 bases removed from V and 6 bases from J, the gap between germline ends came to 18 bases. The germline V gene has CDR1 MDHEN and CDR2 SYDVKM. The CDR3 contains 15 residues. Joint extraction of RNA and DNA used about 17-33 mg of bulk tissue that was unsorted. Starting from 500 ng of total RNA, TCR beta cDNA was produced with a primer in the constant region. Libraries covering TCR beta were generated through three nested multiplex PCR rounds (using a slightly modified ARM-PCR). TRBV1-TRBV30 forward and Cbeta reverse primers drove the first two roughly 10-cycle rounds. MiXCR, run by TCRdb on the multiplex PCR reads, gives a single entry per CDR3 protein. The sample comprises around 100,000 distinct CDR3 sequences, approximately 68% of which are singletons, and approximately 10% rests with the top ten.

Material: liver tumor tissue from sampling region 5. Subset denoted: tumor region T5, tumor centre. The sequence was obtained from a woman aged 55-70 years with primary liver carcinoma and hepatitis B virus infection. V is TRBV28 and J is TRBJ2-2, with a tentative D call TRBD2 (5 bases). This CDR3 reads CASTQQRASAGELFF. CDR3 DNA: TGTGCCAGCACCCAACAGAGGGCTTCGGCCGGGGAGCTGTTTTTT. Variable domain in full (rest from reference TRBV28 and TRBJ2-2): DVKVTQSSRYLVKRTGEKVFLECVQDMDHENMFWYRQDPGLGLRLIYFSYDVKMKEKGDIPEGYSVSREKKERFSLILESASTNQTSMYLCASTQQRASAGELFFGEGSRLTVL.